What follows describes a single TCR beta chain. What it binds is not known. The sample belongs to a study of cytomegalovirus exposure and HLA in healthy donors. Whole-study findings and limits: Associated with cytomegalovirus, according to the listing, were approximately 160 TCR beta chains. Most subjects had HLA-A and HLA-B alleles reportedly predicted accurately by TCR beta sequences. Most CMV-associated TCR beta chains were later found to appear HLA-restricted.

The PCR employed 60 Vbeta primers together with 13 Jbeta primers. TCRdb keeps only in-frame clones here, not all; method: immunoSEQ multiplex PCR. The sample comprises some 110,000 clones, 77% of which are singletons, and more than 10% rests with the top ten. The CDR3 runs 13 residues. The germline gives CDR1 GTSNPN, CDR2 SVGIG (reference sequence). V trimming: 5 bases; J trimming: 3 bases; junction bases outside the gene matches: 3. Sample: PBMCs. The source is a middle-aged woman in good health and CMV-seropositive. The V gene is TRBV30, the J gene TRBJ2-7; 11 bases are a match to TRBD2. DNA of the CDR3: TGTGCCTGGTCCCTAGCGGGAGGCTACGAGCAGTACTTC. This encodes CAWSLAGGYEQYF.